This record looks at one TCR beta chain sequence and its context. Its antigen remains unidentified. These data belong to a study of PD-1 blockade in classical Hodgkin lymphoma. Time point of the sample: cycle 4 day 1 (C4D1), after about 6 weeks of nivolumab. All patients experienced relapse after autologous stem cell transplantation, and brentuximab vedotin exposure was variable. Thawed PBMCs yielded CD4+ T cells through magnetic negative selection. General observations from the study: Whereas CD4+ TCR diversity had risen significantly by C4D1, CD8+ TCR diversity had not.

The CDR3 contains 12 residues. Germline V gene data show CDR1 as SGHVS and CDR2 as FNYEAQ. V was pared by 5 bases and J by 1 base, with 6 bases between. Produced via immunoSEQ multiplex PCR; TCRdb's table is partial and in-frame only. The table has 10,000 or so clones, 80% to 85% seen once. The rearrangement joins TRBV7-6 to TRBJ2-7; weak D call: TRBD2 (5 bases). The receptor comes from a human donor with classical Hodgkin lymphoma. Here the sequenced sample was CD4+ T cells from blood, taken before the fourth cycle of nivolumab. The CDR3 sequence is CASSPGSYEQYF. The CDR3 coding sequence is TGTGCCAGCAGCCCGGGGTCCTACGAGCAGTACTTC. The full variable domain, with the rest looked up from reference TRBV7-6 and TRBJ2-7, is GAGVSQSPRYKVTKRGQDVALRCDPISGHVSLYWYRQALGQGPEFLTYFNYEAQQDKSGLPNDRFSAERPEGSISTLTIQRTEQRDSAMYRCASSPGSYEQYFGPGTRLTVT.